This T cell receptor (beta chain) was recovered during a study of T cells after posttransplantation cyclophosphamide. This CDR3 has 17 residues. Germline lookup yields CDR1 MNHEY and CDR2 SMNVEV (reference sequence). V shed 2 bases and J 5 bases; nucleotides not matched to a gene: 9. Treatment was busulfan-fludarabine conditioning, a marrow graft, and cyclophosphamide on days +3 and +4. Profiling relied on immunoSEQ multiplex PCR, and the TCRdb table lists in-frame clones only, not all of them. In the table there are over 3,500 clones, about three quarters of which are singletons. In its sample, this clone was seen a few times.

Sequenced material: PBMCs, taken less than 30 days after a stem cell transplant with posttransplant cyclophosphamide. This sequence was found in a male patient between 45 and 59 years old who received an allogeneic stem cell transplant from an unrelated donor, was CMV-positive, and had acute GVHD only. Some T cells here may be from the graft donor. The V gene is TRBV27, the J gene TRBJ2-2; 9 nucleotides agree with TRBD2. In DNA form, the CDR3 reads TGTGCCAGCAGTTTAAATGGCGGGAGGGCGAGGACCGGGGAGCTGTTTTTT. Its translation is CASSLNGGRARTGELFF.